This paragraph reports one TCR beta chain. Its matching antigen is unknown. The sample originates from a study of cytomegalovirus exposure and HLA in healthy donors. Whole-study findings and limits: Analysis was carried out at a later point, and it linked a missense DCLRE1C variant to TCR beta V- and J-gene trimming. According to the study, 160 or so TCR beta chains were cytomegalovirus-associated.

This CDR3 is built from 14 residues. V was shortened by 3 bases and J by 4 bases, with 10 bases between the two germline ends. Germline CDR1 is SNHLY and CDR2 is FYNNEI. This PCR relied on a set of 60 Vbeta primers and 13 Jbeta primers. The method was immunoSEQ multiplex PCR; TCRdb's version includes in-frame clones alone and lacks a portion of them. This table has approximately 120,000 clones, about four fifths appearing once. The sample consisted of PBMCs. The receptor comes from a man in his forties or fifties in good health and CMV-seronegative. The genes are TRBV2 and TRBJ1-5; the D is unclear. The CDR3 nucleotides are TGTGCCAGCAGTGAGCCGGGTTCTAATCAGCCCCAGCATTTT. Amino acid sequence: CASSEPGSNQPQHF.